This paragraph reports one TCR beta chain. Its antigen is still unknown. This entry belongs to a study of PD-1 blockade in classical Hodgkin lymphoma. The time point was: cycle 4 day 1 (C4D1), after 6 weeks of nivolumab. Autologous stem cell transplantation was followed by relapse in every patient, and brentuximab vedotin exposure varied. Magnetic negative selection isolated CD8+ T cells from thawed PBMCs. The study recorded best responses of complete response, partial response or progressive disease. The V and J ends lost 5 bases and 3 bases respectively, with 25 bases between them. The CDR3 sequence is 18 residues long. Germline CDR1 reads SGHAT; CDR2 reads FQNNGV. Study-level points and caveats: TCR diversity rose significantly by C4D1 in CD4+ but not CD8+ cells. Anyone who began nivolumab under 1 year after ASCT was excluded.

The assay was immunoSEQ multiplex PCR, and TCRdb's table has in-frame clones only and misses some. The sample yields a few thousand clones, roughly 76% seen once. This TCR was recovered from a human donor with classical Hodgkin lymphoma. Here the sequenced sample was CD8+ T cells from blood, taken before the fourth cycle of nivolumab. The chain has TRBV11-2 and TRBJ2-5, with no clear D. CDR3 nucleotide sequence: TGTGCCAGCAGCCCCGACGAAGAGACCCCGCGTGGAAAAGAGACCCAGTACTTC. Its translation is CASSPDEETPRGKETQYF.